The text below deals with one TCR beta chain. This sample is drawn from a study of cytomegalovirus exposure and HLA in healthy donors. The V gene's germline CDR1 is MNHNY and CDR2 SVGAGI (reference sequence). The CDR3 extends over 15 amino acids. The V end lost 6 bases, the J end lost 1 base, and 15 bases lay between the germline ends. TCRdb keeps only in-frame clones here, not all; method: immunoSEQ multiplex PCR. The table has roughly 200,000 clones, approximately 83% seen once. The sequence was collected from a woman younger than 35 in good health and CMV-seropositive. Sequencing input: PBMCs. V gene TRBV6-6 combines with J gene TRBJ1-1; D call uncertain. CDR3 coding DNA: TGTGCCAGCAGGACCGTCGGAGAATCGAACACTGAAGCTTTCTTT. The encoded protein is CASRTVGESNTEAFF.